The 24 T cell receptor beta chains below were found in one sample sequenced in a study of early T cells in non-severe SARS-CoV-2 infection. TCRdb redid the calling of the 5' RACE reads with MiXCR, one entry per CDR3 protein. The data hold about 59,000 distinct CDR3 sequences, with about 12% observed a single time. Sequenced here: whole blood, sampled at baseline. These receptors all come from an adult who was a healthcare worker with PCR-confirmed SARS-CoV-2 infection or an uninfected control (not recorded which).

For this clonotype: An end of the junction differs from the germline gene, which may be a read error. CDR3 loop: CTSSAVPTGSSYTF. The CDR3, as DNA: TGTACCAGCAGCGCTGTCCCGACAGGGTCGAGCTACACCTTC. This chain links TRBV7-3 with TRBJ1-2, with TRBD1 matching over 7 bases. Germline V gives CDR1 SGHTA, CDR2 FQGTGA. CDR3 length equals 14 residues.

The CDR3 loop reads CASSRDTKVTEAFF. For the CDR3, the DNA is TGTGCCAGCAGTCGAGACACCAAAGTCACTGAAGCTTTCTTT. V is TRBV11-3 and J is TRBJ1-1; no definite D call. Trimming removed 6 bases at V and 4 bases at J, with 15 bases between. Germline CDR1 is SGHNT and CDR2 is YENEEA. The CDR3 runs to 14 residues.

This clonotype was recorded at least ten times. The chain recombines TRBV18 with TRBJ2-1, with D perhaps matching TRBD1 (6 bases). CDR3 length: 14 residues. Trimming took 3 bases from V and 7 from J, leaving 13 bases between them. Germline V gives CDR1 KGHSH, CDR2 LQKENI. CDR3 in DNA: TGTGCCAGCTCACCCCAGGGGCTGGGGAATGAGCAGTTCTTC. It codes for CASSPQGLGNEQFF.

The gene calls are TRBV14 and TRBJ2-1; the D gene is possibly TRBD1 (6 bases). Germline V lookup: CDR1 SGHDN, CDR2 FVKESK. The CDR3 spans 18 residues. V lost 0 bases to trimming and J lost 7 bases, with 22 bases between them. The CDR3 coding sequence is TGTGCCAGCAGCCAAGATTGGGCGCGACAGGCAGGCGGGAATGAGCAGTTCTTC. It yields the protein CASSQDWARQAGGNEQFF. Full variable domain (rest looked up from reference TRBV14 and TRBJ2-1): EAGVTQFPSHSVIEKGQTVTLRCDPISGHDNLYWYRRVMGKEIKFLLHFVKESKQDESGMPNNRFLAERTGGTYSTLKVQPAELEDSGVYFCASSQDWARQAGGNEQFFGPGTRLTVL.

The V and J genes are TRBV29-1 and TRBJ2-7, with a weak D call TRBD1 (7 bases). This CDR3 has 16 residues. V lost 4 bases, J lost 0 bases, and 19 bases lay in between. The germline V gene has CDR1 SQVTM and CDR2 ANQGSEA. CDR3 nucleotides: TGCAGCGTTGCCTTGGAGGGACAGATCCGCTCCTACGAGCAGTACTTC. This encodes CSVALEGQIRSYEQYF.

This clonotype was seen just once. A much larger clone differs from this one at a single base, so this may be a read error. The chain recombines TRBV7-2 with TRBJ2-1, with 9 positions matching TRBD1. The V segment lost 10 bases and the J segment 6 bases; nucleotides outside the gene matches: 4. In germline, CDR1 is SGHTA, CDR2 FQGNSA. The CDR3 runs 12 residues. CDR3 bases: TGTGCCACCGGACAGGGGAGCAATGAGCAGTTCTTC. Its translation: CATGQGSNEQFF.

This clonotype was seen a few times. This chain uses TRBV20-1 with TRBJ2-3, with 7 bases aligning to TRBD2. CDR1 and CDR2 from the germline V gene are DFQATT and SNEGSKA (reference sequence). Trimming took 3 bases from V and 3 from J; bases not matched to a gene: 9. This CDR3 has 15 amino acids. CDR3 sequence: CSASGRVAGTDTQYF. The CDR3 nucleotides are TGCAGTGCTAGTGGCCGGGTAGCGGGTACAGATACGCAGTATTTT.

This clonotype was counted a few times. The chain has TRBV7-2 and TRBJ2-3, with unresolved D. CDR1 and CDR2 (germline): SGHTA, FQGNSA. Trimming stripped 2 bases from V and 9 bases from J, with 15 bases between. This CDR3 region has 14 residues. Written as DNA, the CDR3 is TGTGCCAGCAGCTTAACGGTACCATCCACAACGCAGTATTTT. It codes for CASSLTVPSTTQYF.

This sequence joins TRBV5-5 and TRBJ1-5; D gene ambiguous. V lost 2 bases and J 1 base, leaving 13 bases between the germline ends. This CDR3 is 16 amino acids long. CDR1 and CDR2 (germline): SGHKS, YYEKEE (reference sequence). The CDR3 is CASSFLGGPSNQPQHF. The CDR3 DNA follows: TGTGCCAGCAGCTTTTTGGGTGGACCGAGCAATCAGCCCCAGCATTTT.

This clonotype was seen more than once but under ten times. The V call is TRBV28, the J call TRBJ2-5; TRBD1 agrees at 8 bases. The CDR3 spans 14 residues. Germline V gene lookup returns CDR1 MDHEN and CDR2 SYDVKM. With V trimmed by 7 bases and J by 5 bases, 9 bases remained unmatched. CDR3 sequence (DNA): TGTGCCAGCACCGCCGGGACAGGAGGGGAGACCCAGTACTTC. This gives the protein CASTAGTGGETQYF.

In DNA form, the CDR3 reads TGTGCCAGCAGCTTAGGACTAGCGGACTACGAGCAGTACTTC. Its translation is CASSLGLADYEQYF. The chain links TRBV7-9 to TRBJ2-7, with 9 positions matching TRBD2. The length of the CDR3 is 14 residues. The germline CDR1 and CDR2 sequences are SEHNR and FQNEAQ (reference sequence). V lost 1 base to trimming and J lost 3 bases; unmatched junction nucleotides: 1.

The chain links TRBV2 to TRBJ1-2; no clear D gene. This CDR3 spans 13 amino acids. Germline CDR1 SNHLY, CDR2 FYNNEI. V lost 1 base and J 2 bases, leaving 5 bases between the germline ends. CDR3 nucleotide sequence: TGTGCCAGCAGTGAAGTCGGAAACTATGGCTACACCTTC. Protein product: CASSEVGNYGYTF. Complete variable domain (other parts from reference TRBV2 and TRBJ1-2): EPEVTQTPSHQVTQMGQEVILRCVPISNHLYFYWYRQILGQKVEFLVSFYNNEISEKSEIFDDQFSVERPDGSNFTLKIRSTKLEDSAMYFCASSEVGNYGYTFGSGTRLTVV.

This clonotype has only one observation. CDR3 protein: CASSLNKLYTGELFF. CDR3 sequence (DNA): TGTGCCAGCAGCTTAAACAAATTATACACCGGGGAGCTGTTTTTT. V is TRBV7-6 and J is TRBJ2-2; D is uncertain. Germline V gene data show CDR1 as SGHVS and CDR2 as FNYEAQ. Trimming cost V 2 bases and J 3 bases, with 10 bases left between them. This CDR3 has 15 residues.

This clonotype showed up many times. This chain joins TRBV2 and TRBJ2-3; D unresolved. The CDR3 length is 12 residues. V was cut by 8 bases and J by 11 bases, with 17 bases left in between. Germline CDR1 reads SNHLY; CDR2 reads FYNNEI. CDR3 protein: CASCIGNLMQYF. CDR3 nucleotides: TGTGCCAGCTGTATCGGAAATTTGATGCAGTATTTT.

This clonotype was picked up a small number of times. The rearrangement uses TRBV6-5 and TRBJ1-5; no firm D call. The CDR3 runs to 12 residues. CDR1 MNHEY and CDR2 SVGAGI come from the germline V gene. The germline V and J ends were trimmed by 5 bases and 4 bases, with 6 bases remaining between them. The CDR3 sequence is CASSTSNQPQHF. DNA of the CDR3: TGTGCCAGCAGTACCAGTAATCAGCCCCAGCATTTT.

This clonotype was picked up many times. The rearrangement links TRBV7-3 to TRBJ1-6; weak D call: TRBD1 (6 bases). Looked up from germline, CDR1 is SGHTA and CDR2 is FQGTGA. V lost 4 bases and J 7 bases, leaving 8 bases between the germline ends. The length of the CDR3 is 13 residues. The CDR3 here is CASSSQGNSPLHF. CDR3 sequence (DNA): TGTGCCAGCAGCTCGCAGGGGAATTCACCCCTCCACTTT.

This sequence joins TRBV27 and TRBJ1-1; D remains unclear. The CDR3 is made up of 15 amino acids. V was trimmed by 0 bases and J by 1 base, leaving 9 bases between them. Per germline, CDR1 MNHEY and CDR2 SMNVEV (reference sequence). CDR3 protein: CASSLSGVGNTEAFF. The DNA of the CDR3 is TGTGCCAGCAGTTTATCGGGCGTGGGGAACACTGAAGCTTTCTTT.

The V gene is TRBV20-1, the J gene TRBJ2-5, with D unresolved. CDR1 DFQATT and CDR2 SNEGSKA come from the germline V gene (reference sequence). The CDR3 runs 10 residues. The germline V and J ends were trimmed by 5 bases and 5 bases, with 6 bases remaining between them. The chain's CDR3 is CSALGETQYF. CDR3 nucleotides: TGCAGTGCTTTAGGGGAGACCCAGTACTTC.

The V gene is TRBV3-1, the J gene TRBJ2-1; perhaps TRBD1 as D (5 bases). The CDR3 is 13 amino acids. From germline, CDR1 is LGHDT and CDR2 YNNKEL (reference sequence). Trimming shortened V by 1 base and J by 10 bases, and 11 bases separated the two germline ends. CDR3 amino acids: CASSQVWGGEQFF. The CDR3 DNA sequence: TGTGCCAGCAGCCAAGTTTGGGGCGGCGAGCAGTTCTTC.

The rearrangement uses TRBV18 and TRBJ1-6, with D unresolved. V shed 2 bases and J shed 10 bases, with 18 bases lying between them. The V gene's germline CDR1 is KGHSH and CDR2 LQKENI. The CDR3 has 16 residues. CDR3 region: CASSPYEESPTSPLHF. DNA for the CDR3: TGTGCCAGCTCACCATATGAGGAAAGCCCAACGTCACCCCTCCACTTT.

This clonotype has at least ten counts. For the CDR3, the DNA is TGTGCCAGCAGTTCTCCGGGACAGCAGTATTTT. The encoded protein is CASSSPGQQYF. The rearrangement links TRBV6-5 to TRBJ2-3, with D possibly being TRBD1 (6 bases). CDR1 MNHEY and CDR2 SVGAGI come from the germline V gene. This CDR3 contains 11 residues. The V and J ends lost 4 bases and 11 bases respectively, with 10 bases between them.

The gene calls are TRBV29-1 and TRBJ1-2; TRBD1 might be the D (6 bases). Trimming took 1 base from V and 1 from J, leaving 7 bases between them. Per germline, CDR1 SQVTM and CDR2 ANQGSEA. The CDR3 has 13 amino acids. The CDR3 protein is CSVEAGVNYGYTF. The CDR3 nucleotides are TGCAGCGTTGAAGCAGGGGTTAACTATGGCTACACCTTC.

The genes are TRBV27 and TRBJ1-2; D not certain. V dropped 3 bases and J dropped 4 bases, with 9 bases sitting between them. Germline assignment: CDR1 MNHEY and CDR2 SMNVEV (reference sequence). The CDR3 consists of 13 residues. Here the CDR3 DNA reads TGTGCCAGCAGTTTCGGATTGGGCTATGGCTACACCTTC. Protein: CASSFGLGYGYTF.

The chain recombines TRBV7-3 with TRBJ2-7; the D is unclear. Trimming left V 5 bases short and J 3 bases short, with 8 bases between. The CDR3 is made up of 12 amino acids. CDR1 is SGHTA, CDR2 FQGTGA, per germline. This chain's CDR3 is CASSSDGYEQYF. DNA of the CDR3: TGTGCCAGCAGCAGTGACGGCTACGAGCAGTACTTC.